Listed below are T cell receptor beta chains from one sample, sequenced in a study of long-term antiretroviral therapy in people with HIV. The data were produced by immunoSEQ multiplex PCR, yet TCRdb's version contains in-frame clones alone and is incomplete. The repertoire holds 15,000 to 20,000 clones, with approximately 86% as singletons. The specimen comprised unsorted PBMCs, sampled more than 2.2 years before starting antiretroviral therapy. Receptor source: a woman aged 25 to 45 with HIV. Both conserved end residues are trimmed from each CDR3. The order of the fields is CDR3 protein, V gene, J gene, D gene. A D gene is named only where the DNA matches it firmly.

ASSLAGDRGRPGANVLT,TRBV7-9,TRBJ2-6,TRBD1
ASSLGQNYGYT,TRBV5-5,TRBJ1-2,.
ASSLANRIQPQH,TRBV7-2,TRBJ1-5,.
ASSRERGGEQY,TRBV27,TRBJ2-7,.
ASSIGGSAYGYT,TRBV19,TRBJ1-2,.
ASSPGLAGVNTGELF,TRBV5-1,TRBJ2-2,TRBD2
ASSEEPSGFYNEQF,TRBV7-9,TRBJ2-1,TRBD2
ASSYFLAGGPETQY,TRBV6-6,TRBJ2-5,TRBD2
ATSLFVGGVDTEAF,TRBV15,TRBJ1-1,.
ASSGQENTEAF,TRBV2,TRBJ1-1,.
ASSFRGGAGNEQY,TRBV7-2,TRBJ2-7,TRBD2
ASSLASNQPQH,TRBV7-9,TRBJ1-5,.
ASSLDFNYGYT,TRBV18,TRBJ1-2,.